This entry lists 20 T cell receptor beta chains sequenced from one sample in a study of blood T cell repertoires in COVID-19. Profiled with immunoSEQ multiplex PCR; TCRdb holds only in-frame clones, not every one. Among about 480,000 clones listed, less than 90% were seen once. Sample: PBMCs or T cells enriched from blood (not recorded which). The source is a woman in her fifties or sixties who had recovered from COVID-19.

The chain joins TRBV7-8 to TRBJ1-1; no clear D. V was trimmed by 0 bases and J by 1 base, leaving 9 bases between them. This CDR3 contains 15 residues. Germline CDR1 and CDR2: SGHVS and FQNEAQ. The CDR3: CASSLARAGNTEAFF. The CDR3 DNA reads TGTGCCAGCAGCTTAGCGAGGGCGGGGAACACTGAAGCTTTCTTT.

A word on this clone: This sample includes further DNA sequences coding for the same CDR3. The genes are TRBV7-2 and TRBJ1-2; 8 bases agree with TRBD1. CDR3 size: 15 residues. Germline V lookup: CDR1 SGHTA, CDR2 FQGNSA. Trimming at V came to 0 bases and at J to 2 bases, leaving 2 bases not matched to a gene. As DNA, the CDR3 is TGTGCCAGCAGCTTAGCCGGACAGGGCAACTATGGCTACACCTTC. This sequence encodes CASSLAGQGNYGYTF.

V and J are TRBV5-1 and TRBJ1-1; 7 bases line up with TRBD1. The CDR3 has 14 residues. CDR1 and CDR2 (germline): SGHRS, YFSETQ. V gave up 7 bases and J gave up 4 bases; unmatched junction bases: 10. CDR3 loop: CASDGQGDGTEAFF. The CDR3 region has the DNA TGCGCCAGCGACGGCCAGGGGGACGGCACTGAAGCTTTCTTT.

This clone has just a few counts. The chain employs TRBV7-6 and TRBJ1-5, with D possibly TRBD1 on 5 matching bases. The CDR3 spans 14 residues. Germline CDR1 and CDR2: SGHVS and FNYEAQ. Trimming removed 1 base from V and 5 bases from J, with 9 bases in between. Here the CDR3 reads CASSLDGGYQPQHF. The CDR3 DNA is TGTGCCAGCAGCTTAGACGGGGGTTATCAGCCCCAGCATTTT.

The chain employs TRBV9 and TRBJ1-2; 10 bases are shared with TRBD1. Germline lookup yields CDR1 SGDLS and CDR2 YYNGEE. V shed 3 bases and J 3 bases; nucleotides not matched to a gene: 5. The CDR3 is 15 amino acids. The CDR3 DNA reads TGTGCCAGCAGCGCGGGACAGGGGTCAGACTATGGCTACACCTTC. Its translation: CASSAGQGSDYGYTF.

This chain connects TRBV11-3 to TRBJ1-2; TRBD1 matches 12 bases. V dropped 0 bases and J dropped 4; count of bases not matched to a gene: 0. The CDR3 is 15 amino acids. In germline, CDR1 is SGHNT, CDR2 YENEEA. In nucleotides, the CDR3 is TGTGCCAGCAGCTTAGAGGGACAGGGGGCCTATGGCTACACCTTC. The encoded protein is CASSLEGQGAYGYTF.

This clone has just one count. No DNA is shown, since the ends of the CDR3 on it are uncertain; the CDR3 is the one TCRdb lists. This chain joins TRBV19 and TRBJ1-5. The CDR3 contains 15 residues when both ends are counted. Germline CDR1 and CDR2: LNHDA and SQIVND (reference sequence). CDR3 region: CASTSGYYSNQPQHF.

This clone was observed a handful of times. This sequence joins TRBV13 and TRBJ2-2; D is possibly TRBD1 (5 bases). Germline V gene lookup returns CDR1 PRHDT and CDR2 FYEKMQ (reference sequence). This CDR3 has 14 amino acids. V was clipped by 5 bases and J by 1 base, with 8 bases between them. CDR3 region: CASSPQVNTGELFF. The CDR3, as DNA: TGTGCCAGCAGCCCACAGGTGAACACCGGGGAGCTGTTTTTT.

The rearrangement links TRBV7-8 to TRBJ1-1; 8 nucleotides match TRBD1. The CDR3 is 15 residues long. Germline V lookup: CDR1 SGHVS, CDR2 FQNEAQ. J gave up 0 bases and V 3 bases, and 3 bases lay outside the gene matches. The CDR3 DNA follows: TGTGCCAGCAGCTTTCAGGGGGCGGTGAACACTGAAGCTTTCTTT. Translation gives CASSFQGAVNTEAFF.

J is TRBJ2-1 and V is TRBV5-1; D might be TRBD2 (6 bases). The CDR3 has 14 residues. V lost 3 bases and J 7 bases, leaving 14 bases between the germline ends. CDR1 is SGHRS, CDR2 YFSETQ, per germline. CDR3 coding DNA: TGCGCCAGCAGCTCCAGGTCCGGGGGAAATGAGCAGTTCTTC. This translates into CASSSRSGGNEQFF.

The J gene is TRBJ2-1, the V gene TRBV24-1; D gene uncertain. Germline CDR1 and CDR2: KGHDR and SFDVKD. This CDR3 spans 13 amino acids. V dropped 5 bases and J dropped 6 bases, with 10 bases sitting between them. DNA of the CDR3: TGTGCCACCAGTGTGGCGACTCTCAATGAGCAGTTCTTC. Translating gives CATSVATLNEQFF.

This chain uses TRBV7-6 with TRBJ1-1; D perhaps matches TRBD1 (6 bases). The germline CDR1 and CDR2 sequences are SGHVS and FNYEAQ. The CDR3 is 13 residues long. V was cut by 5 bases and J by 11 bases, with 18 bases left in between. CDR3 DNA sequence: TGTGCCAGCAGCCCCACAGGGAAGGTAGAGGCTTTCTTT. Protein sequence: CASSPTGKVEAFF.

The rearrangement uses TRBV15 and TRBJ1-2; D call uncertain. This CDR3 spans 12 amino acids. Germline V gene data show CDR1 as LNHNV and CDR2 as YYDKDF (reference sequence). The V end lost 7 bases, the J end lost 4 bases, and 10 bases lay between the germline ends. The CDR3 DNA sequence: TGTGCCACCACGGAAGAGGGCTATGGCTACACCTTC. It codes for CATTEEGYGYTF. The complete variable domain, with remaining parts taken from reference TRBV15 and TRBJ1-2, reads DAMVIQNPRYQVTQFGKPVTLSCSQTLNHNVMYWYQQKSSQAPKLLFHYYDKDFNNEADTPDNFQSRRPNTSFCFLDIRSPGLGDTAMYLCATTEEGYGYTFGSGTRLTVV.

The chain has TRBV5-1 and TRBJ1-3, with 7 positions matching TRBD1. V shed 4 bases, J shed 0 bases, and the junction held 7 bases outside the gene matches. CDR3 length: 16 residues. Per the germline V gene, CDR1 is SGHRS and CDR2 is YFSETQ. CDR3 sequence: CASSLTGANSGNTIYF. The CDR3 DNA reads as TGCGCCAGCAGCCTTACAGGGGCTAACTCTGGAAACACCATATATTTT.

This clone has only one observation. J is TRBJ2-1 and V is TRBV5-4; 7 bases align to TRBD2. Unmatched junction bases numbered 7, after V lost 0 bases and J lost 10 bases. Germline values: CDR1 SGHNT, CDR2 YYREEE (reference sequence). The CDR3 is 14 amino acids. DNA for the CDR3: TGTGCCAGCAGCTTGGGGGGCCGGGGGGAAGAGCAGTTCTTC. It is translated as CASSLGGRGEEQFF.

The chain combines TRBV14 with TRBJ1-2; weak D call: TRBD1 (5 bases). V was shortened by 1 base and J by 7 bases, with 13 bases between the two germline ends. The CDR3 covers 14 residues. Germline-derived CDR1 and CDR2 are SGHDN and FVKESK. The CDR3 loop reads CASSQVHLGAGYTF. DNA for the CDR3: TGTGCCAGCAGCCAAGTCCATCTTGGGGCTGGCTACACCTTC.

This sequence joins TRBV19 and TRBJ1-5; 7 positions agree with TRBD1. CDR1 LNHDA and CDR2 SQIVND come from the germline V gene (reference sequence). V trimming: 3 bases; J trimming: 5 bases; junction bases outside the gene matches: 7. The CDR3 covers 15 residues. The CDR3 here is CASSIRGQVDQPQHF. CDR3 in DNA: TGTGCCAGTAGTATCCGCGGACAGGTTGATCAGCCCCAGCATTTT.

V is TRBV3-1 (or the pseudogene TRBV3-2) and J is TRBJ1-3; no firm D call. The CDR3 has 12 amino acids. CDR1 LGHDT and CDR2 YNNKEL come from the germline V gene (reference sequence). Trimming left V 8 bases short and J 5 bases short, with 10 bases between. This CDR3 is CASLSGRNTIYF. The CDR3 DNA is TGTGCCAGCCTCAGCGGGAGAAACACCATATATTTT.

A few counts support this clone. The rearrangement links TRBV2 to TRBJ1-5; D ambiguous. CDR3 length: 13 residues. Trimming took off 7 bases at V and 4 bases at J, with 11 bases between the two ends. Germline V gene sequence: CDR1 SNHLY, CDR2 FYNNEI. Written as DNA, the CDR3 is TGTGCCAGCAAGAGGACTTTTAATCAGCCCCAGCATTTT. Amino acids: CASKRTFNQPQHF.

This chain joins TRBV5-1 and TRBJ1-1; no clear D gene. CDR1 is SGHRS, CDR2 YFSETQ, per germline. The CDR3 loop spans 16 amino acids. V dropped 3 bases and J dropped 1 base, with 16 bases sitting between them. The CDR3 sequence: CASSSSGRQPNTEAFF. CDR3 in DNA: TGCGCCAGCAGCTCGTCGGGGAGGCAACCGAACACTGAAGCTTTCTTT.